This T cell receptor (beta chain) was documented in a study of shared clonotypes between healthy human individuals. Notes on this clone: What it binds is unknown.

The study ran the assay at deep level. The data were produced by immunoSEQ multiplex PCR, yet TCRdb's version contains in-frame clones alone and is incomplete. Here the sample spans about 380,000 clones, roughly 96% being singletons. Overall study results and limits: A small donor pool kept down the genetic and exposure-history diversity that was represented.

The V end lost 0 bases, the J end lost 4 bases, and 13 bases lay between the germline ends. The length of the CDR3 is 15 residues. Germline assignment: CDR1 MNHNS and CDR2 SASEGT. The sample was memory CD8+ T cells sorted from blood. Subset indicated: CD45RO+ cells pooled with CCR7-negative TemRA cells. The sequence came from a man younger than 40 in good health. V is TRBV6-1 and J is TRBJ2-7; tentatively, D is TRBD2 (5 bases). CDR3 loop: CASSEAGGSVYEQYF. In nucleotides, the CDR3 is TGTGCCAGCAGTGAAGCAGGTGGGAGTGTTTACGAGCAGTACTTC.